Shown below are 18 T cell receptor beta chains from a single sample sequenced in a study of spatial heterogeneity in lung cancer (dated 2019 in TCRdb). On the study overall, not on this receptor specifically: The tumor nonsynonymous mutation count correlated with the number of expanded alpha and beta TCRs within the tumor.

Which antigens these TCRs recognize remains unknown. The method behind the library was 5' RACE. Sequencing was performed on a NextSeq 500. The public sequencing data were trimmed at Q25 with fastp and processed into clonotypes with MiXCR by TCRdb, which kept only in-frame beta chains. Records with the same CDR3 protein are collapsed into one entry carrying the most frequent genes and DNA. Counted in this sample were about 1,500 distinct CDR3 sequences; over 6.5% of them appeared once. Of the sample, around a tenth is held by the ten largest clones. The time point label, read with the paper, signifies: sample taken at primary tumor resection. This specimen was lung tumor tissue, taken at surgery. The receptors shown here come from a female donor with early-stage non-small cell lung cancer.

This clonotype was found a few times. The rearrangement uses TRBV10-1 and TRBJ2-1; 15 bases agree with TRBD2. The V and J ends lost 7 bases and 7 bases, in that order; junction bases with no gene match: 2. The CDR3 runs to 14 residues. From germline, CDR1 is WNHNN and CDR2 SYGVQD (reference sequence). CDR3: CASIGLAGGNEQFF. The CDR3 DNA sequence: TGCGCCAGCATCGGACTAGCGGGGGGGAATGAGCAGTTCTTC.

This clonotype was seen many times. The rearrangement links TRBV6-1 to TRBJ1-5, with a possible D match to TRBD1 (5 bases). Between the trimmed V and J ends, which lost 6 bases and 11 bases, there was a span of 17 bases. CDR1 and CDR2 from the germline V gene are MNHNS and SASEGT. The CDR3 spans 13 residues. The CDR3 here is CASREKRLGAQHF. For the CDR3, the DNA is TGTGCCAGCAGGGAGAAAAGGCTGGGGGCCCAGCATTTT.

This clonotype counts as large. The rearrangement uses TRBV30 and TRBJ2-5; D might be TRBD1 (6 bases). The CDR3 sequence is 15 residues long. Germline values: CDR1 GTSNPN, CDR2 SVGIG (reference sequence). V lost 3 bases to trimming and J lost 2 bases, with 16 bases between them. CDR3 sequence (DNA): TGTGCCTGGAGCCGCCGGGGACACCCTCAAGAGACCCAGTACTTC. Residues: CAWSRRGHPQETQYF.

This clonotype is labeled medium-sized. V and J are TRBV9 and TRBJ1-2, with D tentatively TRBD1 (6 bases). V dropped 5 bases and J dropped 3 bases, with 14 bases sitting between them. CDR3 length: 14 residues. The germline CDR1 and CDR2 sequences are SGDLS and YYNGEE. This CDR3 is CASRPRGFDYGYTF. The CDR3 DNA follows: TGTGCCAGCAGACCCAGGGGATTCGACTATGGCTACACCTTC.

The gene calls are TRBV5-5 and TRBJ1-2; D call uncertain. The V end was cut by 2 bases, the J end by 0 bases, with 5 bases between. Germline CDR1 SGHKS, CDR2 YYEKEE (reference sequence). The CDR3 runs 13 residues. CDR3 sequence (DNA): TGTGCCAGCAGCTTCCAAGCTAACTATGGCTACACCTTC. Amino acid sequence: CASSFQANYGYTF.

This clonotype was detected a few times. The rearrangement links TRBV15 to TRBJ2-7; D tentatively reads TRBD1 or TRBD2 (5 bases each). V lost 1 base, J lost 4 bases, and 17 bases lay in between. The germline CDR1 and CDR2 sequences are LNHNV and YYDKDF (reference sequence). The CDR3 is made up of 16 amino acids. The CDR3 coding sequence is TGTGCCACCAGCAGAGTTGGGACGTATAGTTCTTACGAGCAGTACTTC. This codes for CATSRVGTYSSYEQYF.

Relative to its sample, this clonotype is medium-sized. The V call is TRBV20-1, the J call TRBJ1-1; no firm D call. Germline V lookup: CDR1 DFQATT, CDR2 SNEGSKA (reference sequence). V was pared by 3 bases and J by 3 bases, with 5 bases between. This CDR3 is built from 11 residues. The CDR3 bases are TGCAGTGCTAGTCGTGACACTGAAGCTTTCTTT. This gives the protein CSASRDTEAFF.

This clonotype ranks as large (0.1 to 1%). The chain has TRBV29-1 and TRBJ2-1; 8 nucleotides align to TRBD2. The CDR3 has 13 residues. V dropped 8 bases and J dropped 7; count of bases not matched to a gene: 10. Germline values: CDR1 SQVTM, CDR2 ANQGSEA. In DNA, the CDR3 is TGCAGCCATAAAGCGGGAGCGATGAATGAGCAGTTCTTC. It is translated as CSHKAGAMNEQFF.

Judged by abundance, this clonotype is medium-sized. V and J are TRBV7-9 and TRBJ2-2; D gene ambiguous. The CDR3 covers 12 residues. Germline loops: CDR1 SEHNR, CDR2 FQNEAQ (reference sequence). The germline V and J ends were trimmed by 5 bases and 7 bases, with 8 bases remaining between them. CDR3 residues: CASSQAVGELFF. CDR3 DNA sequence: TGTGCCAGCAGCCAGGCCGTCGGGGAGCTGTTTTTT. The full variable domain, rest sourced from reference TRBV7-9 and TRBJ2-2, is DTGVSQNPRHKITKRGQNVTFRCDPISEHNRLYWYRQTLGQGPEFLTYFQNEAQLEKSRLLSDRFSAERPKGSFSTLEIQRTEQGDSAMYLCASSQAVGELFFGEGSRLTVL.

By share, this clonotype counts as medium-sized. The chain joins TRBV12-3 or TRBV12-4 to TRBJ2-1, with no clear D. Trimming cost V 3 bases and J 8 bases, with 5 bases left between them. The CDR3 contains 11 residues. The CDR3: CASSFRYEQFF. The CDR3 DNA is TGTGCCAGCAGTTTTCGGTATGAGCAGTTCTTC.

By its share, this clonotype is large. In nucleotides, the CDR3 is TGTGCCAGCTCAAAGGGGGCAGATACGCAGTATTTT. Protein product: CASSKGADTQYF. The chain links TRBV18 to TRBJ2-3; D possibly corresponds to TRBD1 (6 bases). The CDR3 is 12 amino acids. The germline V and J ends were trimmed by 5 bases and 4 bases, with 7 bases remaining between them. CDR1 is KGHSH and CDR2 is LQKENI in the germline V gene.

The chain couples TRBV13 to TRBJ1-6, with TRBD1 as a possible D gene (5 bases). CDR1 and CDR2 from the germline V gene are PRHDT and FYEKMQ (reference sequence). Trimming cost V 3 bases and J 11 bases, with 5 bases left between them. This CDR3 has 11 residues. The CDR3: CASSLGAPLHF. CDR3 coding DNA: TGTGCCAGCAGCTTGGGGGCACCCCTCCACTTT.

V gene TRBV4-3 combines with J gene TRBJ2-5; D possibly corresponds to TRBD1 (5 bases). V lost 0 bases, J lost 5 bases, and 22 bases lay in between. CDR1 is LGHNA and CDR2 is YSLEER in the germline V gene. CDR3 length equals 18 residues. The CDR3 here is CASSQDLITVGSGETQYF. CDR3 bases: TGCGCCAGCAGCCAAGATCTCATTACGGTTGGATCAGGGGAGACCCAGTACTTC.

This clonotype was found many times. Since a much larger clone is just one base distant, this may be a read error. The chain uses TRBV7-9 and TRBJ1-1; TRBD1 might be the D (5 bases). This CDR3 spans 16 amino acids. Germline V gene lookup returns CDR1 SEHNR and CDR2 FQNEAQ (reference sequence). The CDR3 nucleotides are TGTACCAGCAGCTCCCCTGGGTTAGGGGACAACACTGAAGCTTTCTTT. Amino acid sequence: CTSSSPGLGDNTEAFF.

This chain links TRBV28 with TRBJ2-2; 7 bases match TRBD1. The germline V gene has CDR1 MDHEN and CDR2 SYDVKM. CDR3 length: 15 residues. V lost 5 bases to trimming and J lost 4 bases; unmatched junction nucleotides: 7. In nucleotides, the CDR3 is TGTGCCAGCAGTCCGACGACAGGGTCCACCGGGGAGCTGTTTTTT. It specifies CASSPTTGSTGELFF. Full variable domain (rest looked up from reference TRBV28 and TRBJ2-2): DVKVTQSSRYLVKRTGEKVFLECVQDMDHENMFWYRQDPGLGLRLIYFSYDVKMKEKGDIPEGYSVSREKKERFSLILESASTNQTSMYLCASSPTTGSTGELFFGEGSRLTVL.

Judged by abundance, this clonotype is medium-sized. The V and J genes are TRBV20-1 and TRBJ2-5, with TRBD2 identical over 7 bases. V gave up 5 bases and J gave up 5 bases; unmatched junction bases: 5. CDR3 size: 12 residues. Germline V gene data show CDR1 as DFQATT and CDR2 as SNEGSKA (reference sequence). As DNA, the CDR3 is TGCAGTGCTCAAGCGGGACGGGAGACCCAGTACTTC. Protein product: CSAQAGRETQYF.

Within the sample, this clonotype is medium-sized. This chain connects TRBV6-5 to TRBJ2-7, with TRBD1 matching 11 bases. Trimming at V came to 5 bases and at J to 2 bases, leaving 5 bases not matched to a gene. This CDR3 has 15 residues. Germline CDR1 and CDR2: MNHEY and SVGAGI. CDR3 nucleotides: TGTGCCAGCAGTCCCTCGGACAGGGGGCCCTACGAGCAGTACTTC. Protein product: CASSPSDRGPYEQYF.

The genes are TRBV20-1 and TRBJ1-2; 12 bases align to TRBD1. V gave up 0 bases and J gave up 7 bases; unmatched junction bases: 6. Per germline, CDR1 DFQATT and CDR2 SNEGSKA (reference sequence). The CDR3 loop spans 15 amino acids. The CDR3 spells CSAREPGQGARGYTF. CDR3 nucleotides: TGCAGTGCTAGAGAGCCGGGACAGGGGGCGCGTGGCTACACCTTC.